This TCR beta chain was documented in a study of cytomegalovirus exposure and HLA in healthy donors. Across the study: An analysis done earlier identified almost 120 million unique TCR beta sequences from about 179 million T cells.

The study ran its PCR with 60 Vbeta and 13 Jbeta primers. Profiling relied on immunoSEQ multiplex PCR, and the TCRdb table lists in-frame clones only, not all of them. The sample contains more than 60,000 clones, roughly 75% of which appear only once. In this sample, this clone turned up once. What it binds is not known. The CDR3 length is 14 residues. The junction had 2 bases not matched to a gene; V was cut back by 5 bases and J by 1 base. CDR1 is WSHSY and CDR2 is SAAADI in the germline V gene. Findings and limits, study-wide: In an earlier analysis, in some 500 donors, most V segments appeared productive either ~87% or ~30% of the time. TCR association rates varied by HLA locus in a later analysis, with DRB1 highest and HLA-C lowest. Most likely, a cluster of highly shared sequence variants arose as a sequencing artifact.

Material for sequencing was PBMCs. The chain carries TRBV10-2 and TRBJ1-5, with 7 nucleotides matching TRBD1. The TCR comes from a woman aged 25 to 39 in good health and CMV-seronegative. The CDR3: CASSQGQSNQPQHF. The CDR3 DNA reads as TGCGCCAGCAGTCAGGGACAGAGCAATCAGCCCCAGCATTTT.